This T cell receptor (beta chain) was obtained from a study of shared clonotypes between healthy human individuals. For the study at large: CD4 naive and memory got three plates each, CD8 naive two, CD8 memory one.

Per the original data handling: As immunoSEQ supplied junction-only sequences (without quality scores), filtering differed. Generated by immunoSEQ multiplex PCR, the TCRdb table keeps only in-frame clones and is missing some. V and J calls and clone size are as listed in that table; D and trimming were resolved from the DNA. The sample has 2 million to 2.5 million clones; approximately 93% are singletons. V shed 5 bases and J shed 4 bases, with 8 bases lying between them. This CDR3 has 13 amino acids. The V gene's germline CDR1 is SGHAT and CDR2 FQNNGV. The study, taken as a whole, reports: Shared across several donors were roughly 5% of the naive CD4 clonotypes.

A word on this clone: Antigen unknown.

Subsets obtained from CD4+ cells comprised CD45RA+ naive and CD45RA-negative memory cells. The chain couples TRBV11-2 to TRBJ2-2; D ambiguous. The specimen was naive CD4+ T cells from PBMCs. Noted subset: CD45RA+ positively selected. The receptor's source is a young man in good health. Some clones in this sample may be carry-over from other donors' samples. CDR3 protein: CASSPIVTGELFF. CDR3 DNA sequence: TGTGCCAGCAGCCCTATAGTCACCGGGGAGCTGTTTTTT.